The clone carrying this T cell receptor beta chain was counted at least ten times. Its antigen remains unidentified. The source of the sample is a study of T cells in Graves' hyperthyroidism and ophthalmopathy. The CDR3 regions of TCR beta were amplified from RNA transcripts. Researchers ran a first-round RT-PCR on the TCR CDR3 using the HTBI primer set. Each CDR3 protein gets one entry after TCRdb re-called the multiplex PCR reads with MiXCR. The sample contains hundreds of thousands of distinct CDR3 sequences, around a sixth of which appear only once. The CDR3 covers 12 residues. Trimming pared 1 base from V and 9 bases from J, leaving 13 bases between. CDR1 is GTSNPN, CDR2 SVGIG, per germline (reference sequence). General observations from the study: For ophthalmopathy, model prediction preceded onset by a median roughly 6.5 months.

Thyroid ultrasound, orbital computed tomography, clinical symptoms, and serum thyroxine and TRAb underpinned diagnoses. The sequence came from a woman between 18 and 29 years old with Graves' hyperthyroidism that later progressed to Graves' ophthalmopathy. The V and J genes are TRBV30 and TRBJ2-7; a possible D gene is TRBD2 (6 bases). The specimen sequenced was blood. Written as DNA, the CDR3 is TGTGCCTGGAGTGGGGACTCCTCGGCGCAGTACTTC. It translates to CAWSGDSSAQYF.